This TCR beta chain derives from a study of blood T cell repertoires in COVID-19. Study at large: There were acute and convalescent COVID-19 samples, and they came from the United States, Italy and Spain.

The repertoire was sequenced with immunoSEQ multiplex PCR; TCRdb's copy has only in-frame clones and lacks some. Among over 45,000 clones listed, about four fifths were seen once. After removal of 6 bases from V and 10 bases from J, the junction contained 6 bases not matched to a gene. Germline V gives CDR1 SQVTM, CDR2 ANQGSEA. This CDR3 spans 13 amino acids. The J gene is TRBJ1-6, the V gene TRBV29-1, with TRBD1 matching over 10 bases. The sequencing sample was made of peripheral blood. The sequence came from an elderly woman with active or convalescent COVID-19. As DNA, the CDR3 is TGCAGCGTCTCCGGGACAGGGGACTCACCCCTCCACTTT. This translates into CSVSGTGDSPLHF.